This T cell receptor beta chain was obtained from a study of blood T cell repertoires in COVID-19. Original processing methods: Researchers report that nucleated cell counts were estimated from reference gene primer amplification. TCRdb's copy holds only in-frame clones and misses some; the assay was immunoSEQ multiplex PCR. V and J calls and clone size are those listed in that table; D and trimming were worked out from the DNA. The table records hundreds of thousands of clones, more than 70% of them present only once. Participant ages covered about 18 to 89 years across 25 or so US areas. This clone appeared a single time. The CDR3 spans 15 residues. Germline V gene data show CDR1 as LGHDT and CDR2 as YNNKEL (reference sequence). V was pared by 5 bases and J by 14 bases, with 15 bases of the junction left unmatched.

The clonotype comes from a woman in her forties or fifties who had recovered from COVID-19. The sequenced material came from PBMCs or T cells enriched from blood (not recorded which). The chain links TRBV3-1 (or the pseudogene TRBV3-2) to TRBJ1-4, with TRBD1 matching over 9 bases. CDR3 residues: CASSLGQGKMGGLFF. The CDR3 DNA follows: TGTGCCAGCAGCTTGGGACAGGGAAAGATGGGCGGGCTGTTTTTT.